This passage covers 21 T cell receptor beta chains from one sample sequenced in a study of control samples from healthy donors and cancer patients. Produced via immunoSEQ multiplex PCR; TCRdb's table is partial and in-frame only. The sample consists of 170,000 or so clones, 90% to 95% of them appearing once. The specimen was blood. Receptors were obtained from a woman between 35 and 50 years old in good health.

About this clone itself: At the DNA level, this CDR3 is encoded by other sequences in the same sample as well. The rearrangement uses TRBV7-2 and TRBJ2-1; D gene ambiguous. The CDR3 covers 11 residues. Trimming pared 3 bases from V and 10 bases from J, leaving 7 bases between. The germline gives CDR1 SGHTA, CDR2 FQGNSA. This chain's CDR3 is CASSFLQEQFF. CDR3 coding DNA: TGTGCCAGCAGCTTTTTACAGGAGCAGTTCTTC.

This clone came up once. The chain has TRBV7-2 and TRBJ2-3, with D possibly being TRBD2 (6 bases). CDR1 is SGHTA, CDR2 FQGNSA, per germline. The CDR3 loop spans 14 amino acids. V gave up 2 bases and J gave up 6 bases, with 12 bases separating them. The CDR3 loop is CASSLRRGGDTQYF. DNA for the CDR3: TGTGCCAGCAGCTTACGTCGGGGAGGCGATACGCAGTATTTT. Drawing the rest from reference TRBV7-2 and TRBJ2-3, the complete variable domain is GAGVSQSPSNKVTEKGKDVELRCDPISGHTALYWYRQSLGQGLEFLIYFQGNSAPDKSGLPSDRFSAERTGGSVSTLTIQRTQQEDSAVYLCASSLRRGGDTQYFGPGTRLTVL.

The genes are TRBV6-5 and TRBJ2-7; 11 bases fit TRBD2. J was trimmed by 4 bases and V by 3 bases; bases with no gene match: 8. Germline V gene sequence: CDR1 MNHEY, CDR2 SVGAGI. This CDR3 has 16 amino acids. The CDR3 sequence is CASSYSGLAENYEQYF. The CDR3, as DNA: TGTGCCAGCAGTTATTCGGGACTAGCGGAAAATTACGAGCAGTACTTC.

The chain combines TRBV30 with TRBJ1-6, with D maybe TRBD1 (5 bases). Trimming removed 1 base at V and 7 bases at J, with 11 bases between. The CDR3 covers 14 residues. The germline V gene encodes CDR1 GTSNPN and CDR2 SVGIG (reference sequence). This CDR3 reads CAWSARGGNSPLHF. The CDR3 DNA follows: TGTGCCTGGAGTGCAAGGGGTGGAAATTCACCCCTCCACTTT.

CDR3 sequence reads: CASSSGLNTEAFF. The CDR3 bases are TGTGCCAGCAGTTCCGGGTTGAACACTGAAGCTTTCTTT. The rearrangement links TRBV6-5 to TRBJ1-1; D uncertain. This CDR3 contains 13 residues. Germline-derived CDR1 and CDR2 are MNHEY and SVGAGI. V lost 4 bases, J lost 0 bases, and 6 bases lay in between.

This chain links TRBV4-1 with TRBJ2-7, with 9 positions matching TRBD2. CDR3 length: 15 amino acids. Germline CDR1 is MGHRA and CDR2 is YSYEKL. The V segment lost 2 bases and the J segment 2 bases; nucleotides outside the gene matches: 4. CDR3 sequence: CASSQPAGGTYEQYF. The CDR3 DNA follows: TGCGCCAGCAGCCAACCAGCGGGGGGAACCTACGAGCAGTACTTC.

The chain links TRBV6-1 to TRBJ1-2; 7 nucleotides line up with TRBD1. CDR1 MNHNS and CDR2 SASEGT come from the germline V gene. The V and J ends lost 2 bases and 4 bases, in that order; junction bases with no gene match: 4. The CDR3 length is 14 residues. The CDR3 reads CASSERDSPYGYTF. The CDR3 DNA sequence: TGTGCCAGCAGTGAAAGGGACAGTCCCTATGGCTACACCTTC.

This sequence joins TRBV5-1 and TRBJ2-7; D remains ambiguous. The V gene's germline CDR1 is SGHRS and CDR2 YFSETQ. V was cut by 3 bases and J by 5 bases, with 6 bases left in between. The CDR3 runs 11 residues. The chain's CDR3 is CASSWRDEQYF. As DNA, the CDR3 is TGCGCCAGCAGCTGGAGAGACGAGCAGTACTTC.

The chain recombines TRBV11-2 with TRBJ1-4; D may be TRBD1 (6 bases). V was cut by 1 base and J by 8 bases, with 8 bases left in between. The length of the CDR3 is 13 residues. CDR1 and CDR2 (germline): SGHAT, FQNNGV. Here the CDR3 reads CASSLAGGEKLFF. The CDR3 DNA follows: TGTGCCAGCAGCTTAGCTGGGGGCGAAAAACTGTTTTTT. The complete variable domain, with remaining parts taken from reference TRBV11-2 and TRBJ1-4, reads EAGVAQSPRYKIIEKRQSVAFWCNPISGHATLYWYQQILGQGPKLLIQFQNNGVVDDSQLPKDRFSAERLKGVDSTLKIQPAKLEDSAVYLCASSLAGGEKLFFGSGTQLSVL.

The chain links TRBV7-2 to TRBJ1-6; D perhaps matches TRBD1 (6 bases). V lost 3 bases, J lost 6 bases, and 12 bases lay in between. The CDR3 covers 15 residues. CDR1 is SGHTA and CDR2 is FQGNSA in the germline V gene. CDR3 in amino acids: CASSFRGAANSPLHF. The CDR3 coding sequence is TGTGCCAGCAGCTTCCGGGGGGCTGCTAATTCACCCCTCCACTTT.

CDR3 residues: CASSQALAGHNEQFF. For the CDR3, the DNA is TGTGCCAGCAGCCAAGCACTAGCGGGCCACAATGAGCAGTTCTTC. The genes are TRBV3-1 (or the pseudogene TRBV3-2) and TRBJ2-1; 9 nucleotides agree with TRBD2. V lost 1 base and J lost 5; bases outside the gene matches: 3. This CDR3 has 15 amino acids. The germline V gene encodes CDR1 LGHDT and CDR2 YNNKEL (reference sequence).

For the CDR3, the DNA is TGTGCCATCAGTGAGTCGTTTAGGGAAAAAACCAAAAACATTCAGTACTTC. Its protein product is CAISESFREKTKNIQYF. This chain uses TRBV10-3 with TRBJ2-4; D not resolved. V was clipped by 0 bases and J by 2 bases, with 14 bases between them. Germline V gene sequence: CDR1 ENHRY, CDR2 SYGVKD. The CDR3 is 17 amino acids.

The chain has TRBV3-1 (or the pseudogene TRBV3-2) and TRBJ1-2, with 8 positions matching TRBD1. The CDR3 length is 13 residues. In germline, CDR1 is LGHDT, CDR2 YNNKEL (reference sequence). V dropped 3 bases and J dropped 8; count of bases not matched to a gene: 5. The DNA of the CDR3 is TGTGCCAGCAGCCAGGACAGGGTTAAAGGCTACACCTTC. It codes for CASSQDRVKGYTF.

The chain has TRBV29-1 and TRBJ2-7; possibly TRBD2 for D (5 bases). Germline V lookup: CDR1 SQVTM, CDR2 ANQGSEA. The CDR3 runs 12 residues. V was trimmed by 7 bases and J by 0 bases, leaving 10 bases between them. For the CDR3, the DNA is TGCAGCGGTGGACTGAGCTCCTACGAGCAGTACTTC. Translation gives CSGGLSSYEQYF.

Here the CDR3 reads CASSARSRLMNTEAFF. The CDR3 DNA sequence: TGTGCCAGCAGCGCAAGGAGCAGGCTCATGAACACTGAAGCTTTCTTT. The V call is TRBV2, the J call TRBJ1-1; no reliable D call. The germline V gene encodes CDR1 SNHLY and CDR2 FYNNEI. Between the trimmed V and J ends, which lost 6 bases and 0 bases, there was a span of 17 bases. This CDR3 has 16 amino acids.

This clone has only a few counts. This chain links TRBV19 with TRBJ2-7, with D unclear. The germline V gene encodes CDR1 LNHDA and CDR2 SQIVND (reference sequence). The CDR3 totals 14 residues. V lost 1 base and J 2 bases, leaving 9 bases between the germline ends. This chain's CDR3 is CASSIGVGPYEQYF. DNA for the CDR3: TGTGCCAGTAGTATAGGAGTCGGTCCCTACGAGCAGTACTTC.

The V and J genes are TRBV2 and TRBJ2-7; 11 nucleotides agree with TRBD1. This CDR3 contains 14 residues. In germline, CDR1 is SNHLY, CDR2 FYNNEI. V lost 9 bases, J lost 5 bases, and 9 bases stayed unmatched. CDR3 sequence: CASLIGTGGNEQYF. The DNA of the CDR3 is TGTGCCAGTCTTATCGGGACAGGGGGGAACGAGCAGTACTTC.

This clone was seen just once. The chain is built from TRBV10-3 and TRBJ2-7; 9 bases map to TRBD1. Looked up from germline, CDR1 is ENHRY and CDR2 is SYGVKD. J gave up 1 base and V 0 bases, and 10 bases lay outside the gene matches. The CDR3 loop spans 18 amino acids. CDR3 coding DNA: TGTGCCATCAGTGAGTCAGGACGGAAAGGGACAGGGTCCTACGAGCAGTACTTC. Translating it yields CAISESGRKGTGSYEQYF.

The chain recombines TRBV19 with TRBJ1-2; TRBD1 is a possible D gene (6 bases). Deletions cut 4 bases from V and 7 bases from J, with 22 bases between. This CDR3 spans 16 amino acids. Germline V gene data show CDR1 as LNHDA and CDR2 as SQIVND (reference sequence). CDR3 DNA: TGTGCCAGTAGTAGTCGCTCGGGGGCGGGAGCGGGTGGCTACACCTTC. It encodes CASSSRSGAGAGGYTF. Based on the CDR3 plus reference TRBV19 and TRBJ1-2, the full variable domain is DGGITQSPKYLFRKEGQNVTLSCEQNLNHDAMYWYRQDPGQGLRLIYYSQIVNDFQKGDIAEGYSVSREKKESFPLTVTSAQKNPTAFYLCASSSRSGAGAGGYTFGSGTRLTVV.

The J gene is TRBJ1-1, the V gene TRBV30, with D unclear. Trimming left V 0 bases short and J 1 base short, with 6 bases between. The CDR3 contains 13 residues. Germline-derived CDR1 and CDR2 are GTSNPN and SVGIG (reference sequence). CDR3 amino acids: CAWSVWGNTEAFF. As DNA, the CDR3 is TGTGCCTGGAGTGTTTGGGGGAACACTGAAGCTTTCTTT.

This sequence joins TRBV5-1 and TRBJ1-1; D is perhaps TRBD1 (5 bases). V dropped 1 base and J dropped 1 base, with 5 bases sitting between them. There are 13 residues in the CDR3. Germline CDR1 and CDR2: SGHRS and YFSETQ. CDR3 in amino acids: CASSLTGNTEAFF. The CDR3 coding sequence is TGCGCCAGCAGCTTGACAGGGAACACTGAAGCTTTCTTT.